Here is one T cell receptor beta chain with its context. Its antigen is not known. Each CDR3 protein is one row after TCRdb ran MiXCR on the reads. The repertoire holds around 200,000 distinct CDR3 sequences, around two fifths seen once, with 59% in the top ten. This entry belongs to a study of T cell repertoires in cytomegalovirus infection. Trimming cost V 2 bases and J 1 base, with 11 bases left between them. CDR3 length: 15 amino acids. Per germline, CDR1 MNHNY and CDR2 SVGAGI (reference sequence). The sample consisted of CD8+ T cells from cultured PBMCs, taken from culture after CMV antigen stimulation. The clonotype was recovered from a human donor in good health (CMV status not recorded). Some clones in this sample may be carry-over from other donors' samples. V gene TRBV6-6 combines with J gene TRBJ2-5; D ambiguous. Here the CDR3 DNA reads TGTGCCAGCAGTTACCCATCATCAGGCCAAGAGACCCAGTACTTC. This encodes CASSYPSSGQETQYF.